This passage covers 5 T cell receptor beta chains from one sample sequenced in a study of cytomegalovirus exposure and HLA in healthy donors. With 60 Vbeta and 13 Jbeta primers, the PCR was carried out. Measured with immunoSEQ multiplex PCR; TCRdb has only the in-frame clones, and not every one. This sample carries approximately 120,000 clones, roughly 78% of them seen once, and the ten largest clones take 7% to 9.5%. The sequenced sample was PBMCs. Receptors were obtained from a man aged 25-45 years in good health and CMV-seropositive.

This clone was counted a few times. The chain is built from TRBV29-1 and TRBJ2-5; a weak D match, TRBD2 (5 bases). CDR3 length equals 12 residues. V lost 4 bases and J lost 5, with 11 bases in between. The V gene's germline CDR1 is SQVTM and CDR2 ANQGSEA. The CDR3 loop reads CSVGGSLETQYF. CDR3 bases: TGCAGCGTTGGAGGGAGCTTGGAGACCCAGTACTTC.

The gene calls are TRBV6-5 and TRBJ2-5; D is possibly TRBD2 (5 bases). Germline values: CDR1 MNHEY, CDR2 SVGAGI. This CDR3 has 14 residues. Trimming shortened V by 4 bases and J by 4 bases, and 13 bases separated the two germline ends. The CDR3 loop is CASSFGSDSETQYF. In DNA form, the CDR3 reads TGTGCCAGCAGTTTCGGGTCGGACTCAGAGACCCAGTACTTC.

Notes on this clone: One junction end does not reproduce the germline sequence, and a read error may be involved. The same CDR3 is also encoded by other DNA sequences in this sample. The chain has TRBV4-2 and TRBJ1-2; D not certain. This CDR3 has 16 residues. Per germline, CDR1 LGHNA and CDR2 YNFKEQ. CDR3 residues: CASSQDGPTSNYGYTF. In DNA form, the CDR3 reads TGTGCCAGCAGCCAAGATGGCCCCACATCCAACTATGGCTACACTTTC.

V and J are TRBV4-1 and TRBJ2-5; possible D gene TRBD1, 5 bases. Deletions cut 1 base from V and 3 bases from J, with 9 bases between. Germline CDR1 is MGHRA and CDR2 is YSYEKL. The CDR3 contains 14 residues. This CDR3 reads CASSQGGRKETQYF. The CDR3 DNA follows: TGCGCCAGCAGCCAAGGGGGCCGGAAAGAGACCCAGTACTTC.

The rearrangement uses TRBV12-5 and TRBJ2-2, with D possibly TRBD2 on 7 matching bases. Germline CDR1 reads LGHNT; CDR2 reads FRNRAP. V was trimmed by 1 base and J by 5 bases, leaving 20 bases between them. The CDR3 has 18 amino acids. The CDR3 sequence: CASGLASEGGMKTGELFF. The DNA of the CDR3 is TGTGCTAGTGGTTTGGCCTCAGAGGGGGGGATGAAGACCGGGGAGCTGTTTTTT.